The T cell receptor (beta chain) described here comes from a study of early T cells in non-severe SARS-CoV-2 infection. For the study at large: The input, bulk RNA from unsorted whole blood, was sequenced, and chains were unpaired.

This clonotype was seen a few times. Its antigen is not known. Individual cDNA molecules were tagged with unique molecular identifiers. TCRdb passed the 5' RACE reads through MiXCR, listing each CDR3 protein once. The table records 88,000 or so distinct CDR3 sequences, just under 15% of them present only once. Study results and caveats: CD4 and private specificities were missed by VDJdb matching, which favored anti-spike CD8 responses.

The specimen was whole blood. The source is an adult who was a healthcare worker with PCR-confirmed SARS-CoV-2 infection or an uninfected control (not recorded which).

This CDR3 is CASSPFAGVKIQPQHF. DNA for the CDR3: TGTGCCAGCTCACCTTTCGCCGGGGTCAAAATTCAGCCCCAGCATTTT. The V and J genes are TRBV18 and TRBJ1-5; no definite D call. This CDR3 spans 16 amino acids. In germline, CDR1 is KGHSH, CDR2 LQKENI. Between the trimmed V and J ends, which lost 3 bases and 6 bases, there was a span of 18 bases.